This T cell receptor (beta chain) was sequenced during a study of neoadjuvant anti-PD-1 for oral cavity cancer. Using immunoSEQ multiplex PCR, the repertoire was profiled, and TCRdb retains in-frame clones only, with some absent. Of over 65,000 clones detected, roughly 90% appear once; the ten largest clones hold 2.5% to 3%. CDR1 MNHEY and CDR2 SVGAGI come from the germline V gene. V lost 4 bases, J lost 2 bases, and 3 bases stayed unmatched. The CDR3 has 15 residues. Time point defined: after neoadjuvant nivolumab, at surgical resection. This clone was observed once. The source material was PBMCs, sampled after nivolumab (anti-PD-1) treatment. The chain is built from TRBV6-5 and TRBJ2-7, with 12 positions matching TRBD2. The source is a person aged 35-80 years with oral cavity squamous cell carcinoma. DNA for the CDR3: TGTGCCAGCAGTTTTACTAGCGGGGGGCCCTACGAGCAGTACTTC. It codes for CASSFTSGGPYEQYF.